These 23 T cell receptor beta chains were sequenced from one sample in a study of tumor-infiltrating lymphocytes in primary liver carcinoma. Out of unsorted whole blood came the blood RNA, and germline DNA was extracted as well. Total RNA (approximately 500 ng) served as template for TCR beta cDNA synthesis primed by a constant-region primer. Nested multiplex PCR, run for three rounds with slightly modified ARM-PCR, yielded TCR beta libraries. Primers for the first two PCR rounds were TRBV1-TRBV30 forward primers and a C-beta reverse primer (about 11 cycles per round). TCRdb reanalysed the multiplex PCR reads using MiXCR and keeps one entry per CDR3 protein. The sample consists of about 320,000 distinct CDR3 sequences, 55% to 65% of them appearing once. Sequenced: peripheral blood. The receptors stem from a man aged 40-50 years with primary liver carcinoma and hepatitis B virus infection.

Comment on this clonotype: Germline and junction disagree at one end, which may indicate a read error. The rearrangement uses TRBV12-5 and TRBJ2-1; TRBD2 matches at 7 bases. The CDR3 is 14 amino acids. In germline, CDR1 is LGHNT, CDR2 FRNRAP. CDR3 nucleotide sequence: TGTGTTAGTGGAACCGGGACTAACTACAATGACCAGTTCTTC. This gives the protein CVSGTGTNYNDQFF. The full variable domain, completed using reference TRBV12-5 and TRBJ2-1, is DARVTQTPRHKVTEMGQEVTMRCQPILGHNTVFWYRQTMMQGLELLAYFRNRAPLDDSGMPKDRFSAEMPDATLATLKIQPSEPRDSAVYFCVSGTGTNYNDQFFGPGTRLTVL.

With regard to this clonotype: A read error may explain this, as a much larger clone is one base away. J is TRBJ2-6 and V is TRBV6-5; D gene ambiguous. Germline assignment: CDR1 MNHEY and CDR2 SVGAGI. This CDR3 region has 16 residues. CDR3 DNA sequence: TGTGCCAGGAGTTACTCGAGGTTCCCTGGGGCCAACGTCCTGACTTTC. Translation: CARSYSRFPGANVLTF.

This clonotype occurred many times. V gene TRBV29-1 combines with J gene TRBJ2-1, with D possibly matching TRBD2 (6 bases). CDR3 length: 14 residues. The germline V and J ends were trimmed by 7 bases and 7 bases, with 20 bases remaining between them. CDR1 SQVTM and CDR2 ANQGSEA come from the germline V gene. This CDR3 reads CSGAGTRGVNEQFF. The CDR3 DNA reads as TGCAGCGGTGCAGGGACCCGCGGGGTTAATGAGCAGTTCTTC.

Concerning this clonotype: A much larger clone sits a single nucleotide away, making a read error possible. The chain combines TRBV4-1 with TRBJ2-5, with D perhaps TRBD2 (6 bases). The length of the CDR3 is 15 residues. The germline V gene encodes CDR1 MGHRA and CDR2 YSYEKL. Trimming removed 1 base at V and 3 bases at J, with 12 bases between. The CDR3 loop is CASSQAGGEEETQYF. CDR3 DNA: TGCGCCAGCAGCCAAGCGGGCGGGGAAGAAGAGACCCAGTACTTC.

This clonotype has ten or more counts. The J gene is TRBJ2-2, the V gene TRBV6-2 or TRBV6-3; 13 nucleotides line up with TRBD2. Germline V gene lookup returns CDR1 MNHEY and CDR2 SVGEGT. This CDR3 comprises 17 residues. V trimming: 4 bases; J trimming: 6 bases; junction bases outside the gene matches: 8. The CDR3 DNA is TGTGCCAGCAGTTCCCCGGGACTAGCGGGATTTGCCGGGGAGCTGTTTTTT. Translated: CASSSPGLAGFAGELFF.

This clonotype was seen only once. Since the CDR3 does not end with the conserved phenylalanine or tryptophan, this likely comes from a read error. The chain recombines TRBV12-3 or TRBV12-4 with TRBJ2-4; D perhaps matches TRBD1 (6 bases). V lost 7 bases to trimming and J lost 4 bases, with 14 bases between them. This CDR3 comprises 14 residues. The CDR3 DNA follows: TGTGCCAGCAATAAGGTGCAGGGGAAAAACATTCAGTACTTG. This sequence encodes CASNKVQGKNIQYL.

This clonotype was counted a single time. The chain carries TRBV28 and TRBJ2-7; D possibly corresponds to TRBD1 (7 bases). V was trimmed by 2 bases and J by 3 bases, leaving 11 bases between them. The CDR3 is 14 amino acids. Looked up from germline, CDR1 is MDHEN and CDR2 is SYDVKM. CDR3 DNA sequence: TGTGCCAGCAGTTTAATTCAGGGGGGCTACGAGCAGTACTTC. It codes for CASSLIQGGYEQYF.

The V call is TRBV5-1, the J call TRBJ2-1, with a tentative D call TRBD2 (5 bases). Germline loops: CDR1 SGHRS, CDR2 YFSETQ. V lost 0 bases to trimming and J lost 13 bases, with 14 bases between them. The CDR3 has 13 amino acids. The CDR3 reads CASSLGKDGNQFF. The CDR3 DNA follows: TGCGCCAGCAGCTTGGGGAAGGACGGGAATCAGTTCTTC.

This clonotype came up a few times. V and J are TRBV30 and TRBJ1-4, with D possibly matching TRBD1 (5 bases). V was trimmed by 3 bases and J by 6 bases, leaving 14 bases between them. The CDR3 sequence is 14 residues long. Per the germline V gene, CDR1 is GTSNPN and CDR2 is SVGIG (reference sequence). The CDR3 DNA reads TGTGCCTGGAGACCTAAGGGGAGCGATGAAAAACTGTTTTTT. Its protein product is CAWRPKGSDEKLFF. The full variable domain, rest sourced from reference TRBV30 and TRBJ1-4, is SQTIHQWPATLVQPVGSPLSLECTVEGTSNPNLYWYRQAAGRGLQLLFYSVGIGQISSEVPQNLSASRPQDRQFILSSKKLLLSDSGFYLCAWRPKGSDEKLFFGSGTQLSVL.

This clonotype was seen ten or more times. This chain uses TRBV6-5 with TRBJ1-5; D is perhaps TRBD1 (6 bases). Per the germline V gene, CDR1 is MNHEY and CDR2 is SVGAGI. CDR3 length: 14 amino acids. Trimming cost V 1 base and J 4 bases, with 8 bases left between them. CDR3 in DNA: TGTGCCAGCAGTTACTTAGGGGGGAATCAGCCCCAGCATTTT. It codes for CASSYLGGNQPQHF.

On this clonotype itself: Its ends do not fully match the called genes, so a read error is possible. V is TRBV7-9 and J is TRBJ1-4, with D possibly matching TRBD1 (5 bases). This CDR3 contains 13 residues. Per the germline V gene, CDR1 is SEHNR and CDR2 is FQNEAQ (reference sequence). As DNA, the CDR3 is TGTGCCAGCAGCTGGCAGGGACGAGAAAAACTGTTATTT. This translates into CASSWQGREKLLF.

As regards this clonotype: The junction and the germline gene differ at one end; a read error may be behind it. The chain joins TRBV6-1 to TRBJ2-1; possible D gene TRBD2, 5 bases. The CDR3 consists of 13 residues. Germline CDR1 is MNHNS and CDR2 is SASEGT. The CDR3 bases are TGTGTCAGCAGTGGGTTTGGAGGCAATGAGCAGTTCTTC. It specifies CVSSGFGGNEQFF.

This clonotype showed up many times. The V call is TRBV6-6, the J call TRBJ2-7; TRBD1 or TRBD2 may be the D gene (5 bases each). Germline V gene lookup returns CDR1 MNHNY and CDR2 SVGAGI (reference sequence). V was trimmed by 4 bases and J by 6 bases, leaving 13 bases between them. This CDR3 comprises 13 residues. In DNA form, the CDR3 reads TGTGCCAGCAGTTCCGGGACGGCCACCGAGCAGTACTTC. Amino acid sequence: CASSSGTATEQYF.

On this clonotype: This sequence may be a read error, since a much larger clone differs from it by one base. The chain has TRBV6-2 or TRBV6-3 and TRBJ2-7; 11 bases map to TRBD2. From germline, CDR1 is MNHEY and CDR2 SVGEGT. The CDR3 runs 15 residues. For the CDR3, the DNA is TGTACCAGCAGACGAACTAGCGGGAGCTCCTACGAGCAGTACTTC. This gives the protein CTSRRTSGSSYEQYF.

Details on this clonotype: At one boundary the junction diverges from the germline segment, which might be a read error. The gene calls are TRBV11-2 and TRBJ2-1; D tentatively reads TRBD1 or TRBD2 (7 bases each). In germline, CDR1 is SGHAT, CDR2 FQNNGV. CDR3 length: 15 residues. This CDR3 reads CASSLGGGVHNEKFF. CDR3 DNA: TGTGCCAGCAGCTTGGGAGGGGGCGTCCACAATGAGAAGTTCTTC.

As for this clonotype: A much larger clone sits a single nucleotide away, making a read error possible. V gene TRBV4-3 combines with J gene TRBJ2-7; maybe TRBD2 (6 bases). The CDR3 is made up of 14 amino acids. Germline V lookup: CDR1 LGHNA, CDR2 YSLEER. CDR3 bases: TGCGCCAGCGGCCATCGGGGGACTGGTAACGAGCAGTACTTC. It is translated as CASGHRGTGNEQYF.

Ten or more counts support this clonotype. The J gene is TRBJ2-3, the V gene TRBV29-1, with TRBD2 matching 8 bases. The CDR3 contains 15 residues. V lost 3 bases, J lost 2 bases, and 7 bases stayed unmatched. The germline V gene has CDR1 SQVTM and CDR2 ANQGSEA. The CDR3 DNA sequence: TGCAGCGTTGAGGCAGCGGGAGCAACCACAGATACGCAGTATTTT. Amino acids: CSVEAAGATTDTQYF.

This rearrangement joins TRBV20-1 to TRBJ2-2; the D gene could be TRBD1 or TRBD2 (5 bases each). The length of the CDR3 is 19 residues. V was trimmed by 5 bases and J by 3 bases, leaving 28 bases between them. Per the germline V gene, CDR1 is DFQATT and CDR2 is SNEGSKA (reference sequence). The CDR3 sequence: CSASTGALSRQRDTGELFF. CDR3 coding DNA: TGCAGTGCTTCTACCGGGGCCCTTTCCCGGCAGAGGGACACCGGGGAGCTGTTTTTT.

In this sample, this clonotype turned up many times. The junction shows a germline mismatch at one end, possibly a read error. The chain is built from TRBV29-1 and TRBJ2-3, with TRBD1 as a possible D gene (6 bases). The germline V gene encodes CDR1 SQVTM and CDR2 ANQGSEA. The CDR3 has 13 residues. The chain's CDR3 is CSVEQGSIDTQYF. The CDR3 bases are TGCAGCGTTGAACAGGGGAGCATAGATACGCAGTATTTT.

This clonotype was seen ten or more times. The J gene is TRBJ2-2, the V gene TRBV4-3; 10 nucleotides agree with TRBD1. The junction had 1 base not matched to a gene; V was cut back by 0 bases and J by 3 bases. CDR1 is LGHNA and CDR2 is YSLEER in the germline V gene. This CDR3 region has 16 residues. The chain's CDR3 is CASSQDGTGDTGELFF. For the CDR3, the DNA is TGCGCCAGCAGCCAAGATGGGACAGGGGACACCGGGGAGCTGTTTTTT.

On this clonotype: This may be a read error: a much more frequent sequence differs by one nucleotide. The V gene is TRBV6-1, the J gene TRBJ2-7; D is perhaps TRBD1 (5 bases). This CDR3 is 15 amino acids long. Germline V CDR1 and CDR2: MNHNS, SASEGT. Trimming removed 10 bases at V and 2 bases at J, with 21 bases between. The CDR3 protein is CANSANGQLAYEQYF. CDR3 bases: TGTGCCAACAGCGCAAACGGACAATTAGCCTACGAGCAGTACTTC.

With regard to this clonotype: This may be a read error, as it is one base from a much larger clone. V usage is TRBV7-9 and J usage is TRBJ2-5, with D maybe TRBD2 (6 bases). The CDR3 is 17 amino acids. In germline, CDR1 is SEHNR, CDR2 FQNEAQ (reference sequence). CDR3 nucleotides: TGTACCAGCAGCCCCTATAGGAGGGCAGGGAGCCAAGAGACCCAGTACTTC. This sequence encodes CTSSPYRRAGSQETQYF.

V usage is TRBV5-4 and J usage is TRBJ1-5; 10 nucleotides match TRBD1. This CDR3 region has 15 residues. J gave up 3 bases and V 4 bases, and 4 bases lay outside the gene matches. CDR1 and CDR2 from the germline V gene are SGHNT and YYREEE (reference sequence). CDR3 bases: TGTGCCAGCAGCCGGGACAGGGGTGACAATCAGCCCCAGCATTTT. It codes for CASSRDRGDNQPQHF.